This T cell receptor (beta chain) was sequenced during a study of blood T cell repertoires in COVID-19. Study overall: Whether acute or convalescent, the COVID-19 samples came from the United States, Italy and Spain. Nucleic acid was either cDNA or gDNA, and it came from T cells, B-cell-depleted T cells, or PBMCs.

In the original processing: By means of reference gene primer amplification, nucleated cell counts were estimated. Profiling relied on immunoSEQ multiplex PCR, and the TCRdb table lists in-frame clones only, not all of them. V and J calls plus clone size are reproduced from that table; the DNA served to infer D and trimming. The sample carries about 190,000 clones, roughly 80% recorded once. CDR3 length: 12 amino acids. The germline V gene encodes CDR1 SNHLY and CDR2 FYNNEI. V was shortened by 6 bases and J by 7 bases, with 12 bases between the two germline ends. The chain joins TRBV2 to TRBJ1-1, with a weak D call TRBD1 (5 bases). The sequencing input was peripheral blood. The origin of this receptor is a man in his thirties or forties with active or convalescent COVID-19. The chain's CDR3 is CASREMGGEAFF. As DNA, the CDR3 is TGTGCCAGCAGGGAGATGGGGGGTGAAGCTTTCTTT.